This T cell receptor beta chain derives from a study of T cell repertoires in cytomegalovirus infection. Looking at the study overall: TCR beta signatures that were public indicated CMV infection and matching HLA type.

This CDR3 is built from 13 residues. V trimming: 3 bases; J trimming: 7 bases; junction bases outside the gene matches: 4. CDR1 and CDR2 (germline): SGHTA, FQGNSA. TCRdb redid the calling of the reads with MiXCR, one entry per CDR3 protein. The repertoire holds about 310,000 distinct CDR3 sequences, with 25% as singletons. Study-level findings and limits: Carriage of CMV together with the relevant HLA was identifiable through cumulative public TCR beta family frequency. CMV-specific TCR beta clonotypes restricted by HLA-C dominated the ex vivo response.

The table lists this clonotype with many counts. The antigen is not known. The source is a human donor in good health (CMV status not recorded). Some clones in this sample may be carry-over from other donors' samples. The material sequenced was cultured PBMCs, taken from culture after CMV antigen stimulation. The rearrangement links TRBV7-2 to TRBJ1-2; 8 bases fit TRBD1. CDR3 sequence (DNA): TGTGCCAGCAGCTTGGACAGGGATACTGGCTACACCTTC. Its translation: CASSLDRDTGYTF.